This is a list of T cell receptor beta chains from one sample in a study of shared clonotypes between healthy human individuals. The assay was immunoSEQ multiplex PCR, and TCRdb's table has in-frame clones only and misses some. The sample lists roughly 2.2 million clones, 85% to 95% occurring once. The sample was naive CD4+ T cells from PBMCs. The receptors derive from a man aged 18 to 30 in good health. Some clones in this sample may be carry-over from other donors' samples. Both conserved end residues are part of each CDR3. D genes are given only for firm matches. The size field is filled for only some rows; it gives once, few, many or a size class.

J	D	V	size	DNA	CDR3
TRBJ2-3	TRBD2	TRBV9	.	TGTGCCAGCAGCCCACGGCCTAGCGGACTACCTGCAGATACGCAGTATTTT	CASSPRPSGLPADTQYF
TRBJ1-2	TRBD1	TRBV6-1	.	TGTGCCGGACGGGACAGGTTGAACTATGGCTACACCTTC	CAGRDRLNYGYTF
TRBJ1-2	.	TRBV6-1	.	TGTGCCAGCAGTGAAGCGGGCAGAAACTATGGCTACACCTTC	CASSEAGRNYGYTF
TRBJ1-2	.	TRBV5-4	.	TGTGCCAGCAGCTTGGAGGGGGGCCGGTATGGCTACACCTTC	CASSLEGGRYGYTF
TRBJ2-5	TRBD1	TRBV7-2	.	TGTGCCAGCAGCTCGGTGGTTGGGACAGGGGAGACCCAGTACTTC	CASSSVVGTGETQYF
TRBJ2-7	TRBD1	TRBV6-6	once	TGTGCCAGCAGGAAGGGACAGAGCTACGAGCAGTACTTC	CASRKGQSYEQYF
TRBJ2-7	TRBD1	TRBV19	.	TGTGCCAGTAGTGTCCATGACAGGGGGACGTACGAGCAGTACTTC	CASSVHDRGTYEQYF
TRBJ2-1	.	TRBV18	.	TGTGCCAGCTCGATGGCGGCGGTGGGATACAATGAGCAGTTCTTC	CASSMAAVGYNEQFF
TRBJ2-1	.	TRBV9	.	TGTGCCAGCAGCGTCCAATGGGACTTCCCATCCAATGAGCAGTTCTTC	CASSVQWDFPSNEQFF
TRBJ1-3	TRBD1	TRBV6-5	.	TGTGCCAGCAGTTACTCTATCGACAGGGGGAACACCATATATTTT	CASSYSIDRGNTIYF
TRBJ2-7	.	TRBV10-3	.	TGTGCCATCAGTGAGACCCTCCCCGAGCAGTACTTC	CAISETLPEQYF
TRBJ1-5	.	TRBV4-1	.	TGCGCCAGCAGCCAAGATGCCAGTTATAGCAATCAGCCCCAGCATTTT	CASSQDASYSNQPQHF
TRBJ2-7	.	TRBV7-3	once	TGTGCCAGCAGCCCGGACGGAGTTTCCTACGAGCAGTACTTC	CASSPDGVSYEQYF
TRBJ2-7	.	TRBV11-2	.	TGTGCCAGCAGCCGATCCCCGGGGTCAGGGATCGAGCAGTACTTC	CASSRSPGSGIEQYF
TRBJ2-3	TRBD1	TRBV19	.	TGTGCCAGTCGGGACAGGGGTGGCACAGATACGCAGTATTTT	CASRDRGGTDTQYF
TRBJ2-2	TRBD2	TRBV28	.	TGTGCCAGCAGTTTACCCCGGACTAGCGGGAAAGCCGGGGAGCTGTTTTTT	CASSLPRTSGKAGELFF
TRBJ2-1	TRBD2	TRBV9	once	TGTGCCAGCAGCGGGACTATAGCGGGAGGGAAATACAATGAGCAGTTCTTC	CASSGTIAGGKYNEQFF
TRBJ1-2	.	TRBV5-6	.	TGTGCCAGCAGCATTCCCGGGGCCTCACTGTCTAACTATGGCTACACCTTC	CASSIPGASLSNYGYTF
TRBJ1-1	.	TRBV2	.	TGTGCCAGCAGTGAAGCCCCCCGACAGCTGAACACTGAAGCTTTCTTT	CASSEAPRQLNTEAFF
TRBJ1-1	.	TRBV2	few	TGTGCCAGCAGTGGGGCGGAGAACACTGAAGCTTTCTTT	CASSGAENTEAFF
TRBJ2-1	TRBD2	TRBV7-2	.	TGTGCCAGCAGCGAGACTAGCGGGGGATACAATGAGCAGTTCTTC	CASSETSGGYNEQFF
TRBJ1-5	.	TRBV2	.	TGTGCCAGCAGTGAGAGGGCCCGAAATCAGCCCCAGCATTTT	CASSERARNQPQHF
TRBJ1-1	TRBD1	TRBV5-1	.	TGCGCCAGCAGCCAATCAGGGGGCGGCACTGAAGCTTTCTTT	CASSQSGGGTEAFF
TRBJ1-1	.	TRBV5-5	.	TGTGCCAGCAGCTCAAACAGGGTATTAGGTGAAGCTTTCTTT	CASSSNRVLGEAFF
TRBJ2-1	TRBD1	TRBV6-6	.	TGTGCCAGCAGTTACCCCGGGACAGGGCGGGATGAGCAGTTCTTC	CASSYPGTGRDEQFF
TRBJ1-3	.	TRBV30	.	TGTGCTCTAGGGGGCTCTGGAAACACCATATATTTT	CALGGSGNTIYF
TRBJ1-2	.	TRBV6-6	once	TGTGCCAGCAGCCAAACAGGGACTAGTGGCTACACCTTC	CASSQTGTSGYTF
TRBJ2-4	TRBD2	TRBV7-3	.	TGTGCCAGCAGCCTCTCAGGGGGGACTAGCGGGAGAGCGAACATTCAGTACTTC	CASSLSGGTSGRANIQYF
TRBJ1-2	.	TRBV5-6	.	TGTGCCAGCAGCTTGCCCAGAGGCGGTGGCTACACCTTC	CASSLPRGGGYTF
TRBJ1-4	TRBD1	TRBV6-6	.	TGTGCCAGCAGTTACAGGACAGGGTCTAATGAAAAACTGTTTTTT	CASSYRTGSNEKLFF
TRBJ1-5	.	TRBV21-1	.	TGTGCCAGCAGCAAAGGAGGGACAGGGGGTCCTTATAGCAATCAGCCCCAGCATTTT	CASSKGGTGGPYSNQPQHF
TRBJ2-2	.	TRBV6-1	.	TGTGCCAGCAGTGAACTAGCGAGGAACACCGGGGAGCTGTTTTTT	CASSELARNTGELFF
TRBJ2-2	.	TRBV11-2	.	TGTGCCAGCAGCTCTACCACACGCACCGGGGAGCTGTTTTTT	CASSSTTRTGELFF
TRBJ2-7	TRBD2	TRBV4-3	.	TGCGCCAGCAGCGTCTACTGGGACCTAGCGGGAGTCTACGAGCAGTACTTC	CASSVYWDLAGVYEQYF
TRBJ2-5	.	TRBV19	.	TGTGCCAGTAGTTTCGCAACTAGGAGGGAGACCCAGTACTTC	CASSFATRRETQYF
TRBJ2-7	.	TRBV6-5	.	TGTGCCAGCAGTTACGTGATGGGGGGTTCCGAGCAGTACTTC	CASSYVMGGSEQYF
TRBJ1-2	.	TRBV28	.	TGTGCCAGCAAACTCAGGGGCGAAAGCTATGGCTACACCTTC	CASKLRGESYGYTF
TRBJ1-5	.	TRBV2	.	TGTGCCAGCAGTGATCGGGCGGGTGATCAGCCCCAGCATTTT	CASSDRAGDQPQHF
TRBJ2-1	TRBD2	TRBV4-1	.	TGCGCCAGCAGCCAAGGAAGAATTGGCGGGAGGGCTTTTGGTGAGCAGTTCTTC	CASSQGRIGGRAFGEQFF
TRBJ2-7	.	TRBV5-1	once	TGCGCCAGCAGCCGACTTCTGGGGCCGGGGGAGCAGTACTTC	CASSRLLGPGEQYF